Presented here are 4 T cell receptor beta chains from one specimen sequenced in a study of OX40 agonist ivuxolimab in advanced cancers. TCRdb's table, derived via immunoSEQ multiplex PCR, lists solely in-frame clones and lacks some. The sample shows about 78,000 clones, roughly 91% of them seen only once. The sample here was CD4+ or CD8+ T cells sorted from blood, taken in a trial of the OX40 agonist ivuxolimab. The receptors shown here come from an adult with an advanced solid tumor such as melanoma, head and neck, liver or kidney cancer.

The chain carries TRBV10-1 and TRBJ2-3; no clear D gene. V lost 8 bases and J lost 6, with 12 bases in between. This CDR3 is built from 12 residues. Looked up from germline, CDR1 is WNHNN and CDR2 is SYGVQD (reference sequence). The CDR3 DNA follows: TGCGCCAGCGGGCCTAACCGGGATACGCAGTATTTT. Translating it yields CASGPNRDTQYF.

Comments on this clone: Relative to the germline gene, one junction end is altered; a read error may explain this. The V call is TRBV11-3, the J call TRBJ2-3, with D hard to call. Germline V lookup: CDR1 SGHNT, CDR2 YENEEA. The CDR3 totals 11 residues. CDR3 residues: CASSLEDTQYF. CDR3 DNA: TGTGCCAGCAGCCTAGAGGATACGCAGTATTTT. The full variable domain, rest sourced from reference TRBV11-3 and TRBJ2-3, is EAGVVQSPRYKIIEKKQPVAFWCNPISGHNTLYWYLQNLGQGPELLIRYENEEAVDDSQLPKDRFSAERLKGVDSTLKIQPAELGDSAVYLCASSLEDTQYFGPGTRLTVL.

This rearrangement joins TRBV18 to TRBJ2-5; 7 bases line up with TRBD2. CDR1 KGHSH and CDR2 LQKENI come from the germline V gene. J lost 2 bases, V lost 2 bases, and 5 bases had no gene match. The CDR3 consists of 15 residues. CDR3 region: CASSPGLAAQETQYF. The CDR3 nucleotides are TGTGCCAGCTCACCAGGGCTAGCGGCACAAGAGACCCAGTACTTC.

This clone was counted between two and nine times. The V call is TRBV9, the J call TRBJ2-7; no clear D gene. The CDR3 contains 15 residues. Deletions cut 5 bases from V and 0 bases from J, with 15 bases between. Germline V gene sequence: CDR1 SGDLS, CDR2 YYNGEE. CDR3 amino acids: CASSETPSSSYEQYF. Here the CDR3 DNA reads TGTGCCAGCAGTGAAACACCGAGTAGCTCCTACGAGCAGTACTTC.